The 23 T cell receptor beta chains given below trace back to one sample, sequenced in a study of blood T cell repertoires in COVID-19. Some clones are missing from TCRdb's copy, which holds only in-frame ones; the method was immunoSEQ multiplex PCR. The data hold just under 150,000 clones, with about nine tenths observed a single time. Material: peripheral blood. All receptors derive from a man aged 45-65 years who had recovered from COVID-19.

This chain joins TRBV6-1 and TRBJ1-5; D may be TRBD1 (5 bases). The ends were cut back, 1 base at V and 5 bases at J, with 6 bases in the middle. CDR1 MNHNS and CDR2 SASEGT come from the germline V gene. There are 13 residues in the CDR3. CDR3 sequence: CASSEGGDQPQHF. The DNA for the CDR3 is TGTGCCAGCAGTGAAGGGGGGGATCAGCCCCAGCATTTT.

The V and J genes are TRBV6-2 or TRBV6-3 and TRBJ1-1; possible D gene TRBD1, 6 bases. Trimming shortened V by 7 bases and J by 3 bases, and 15 bases separated the two germline ends. The CDR3 loop spans 14 amino acids. Germline V gene sequence: CDR1 MNHEY, CDR2 SVGEGT. This CDR3 reads CASNPHEGDTEAFF. In nucleotides, the CDR3 is TGTGCCAGCAACCCTCATGAGGGGGACACTGAAGCTTTCTTT.

The chain has TRBV5-1 and TRBJ2-2, with D maybe TRBD1 (5 bases). V lost 0 bases to trimming and J lost 5 bases, with 8 bases between them. The length of the CDR3 is 14 residues. Per the germline V gene, CDR1 is SGHRS and CDR2 is YFSETQ. The CDR3 sequence is CASSLARETGELFF. CDR3 DNA: TGCGCCAGCAGCTTGGCCAGGGAAACCGGGGAGCTGTTTTTT.

This clone appeared once. Here the CDR3 DNA reads TGTGCCAGCAGCTTATACTCGGAGGGCACTGAAGCTTTCTTT. It is translated as CASSLYSEGTEAFF. The chain has TRBV7-9 and TRBJ1-1; D is unclear. CDR3 size: 14 residues. V was clipped by 2 bases and J by 4 bases, with 11 bases between them. Per the germline V gene, CDR1 is SEHNR and CDR2 is FQNEAQ (reference sequence).

The chain has TRBV7-2 and TRBJ2-7, with TRBD1 matching 8 bases. CDR3 length: 14 residues. Germline V gene lookup returns CDR1 SGHTA and CDR2 FQGNSA. V gave up 6 bases and J gave up 4 bases; unmatched junction bases: 8. CDR3: CASRVQGVGYEQYF. The CDR3 DNA follows: TGTGCCAGCAGGGTACAGGGGGTTGGGTACGAGCAGTACTTC.

The V and J genes are TRBV14 and TRBJ2-7; D is unresolved. V was clipped by 0 bases and J by 6 bases, with 12 bases between them. The CDR3 length is 14 residues. The germline gives CDR1 SGHDN, CDR2 FVKESK. The CDR3 spells CASSQEGWAREQYF. CDR3 in DNA: TGTGCCAGCAGCCAAGAAGGCTGGGCTCGCGAGCAGTACTTC. The whole variable domain, filled in from reference TRBV14 and TRBJ2-7, reads EAGVTQFPSHSVIEKGQTVTLRCDPISGHDNLYWYRRVMGKEIKFLLHFVKESKQDESGMPNNRFLAERTGGTYSTLKVQPAELEDSGVYFCASSQEGWAREQYFGPGTRLTVT.

This clone came up once. This chain joins TRBV18 and TRBJ2-7; 7 nucleotides match TRBD1. V shed 2 bases and J 0 bases; nucleotides not matched to a gene: 4. Germline V gene sequence: CDR1 KGHSH, CDR2 LQKENI. The CDR3 is made up of 15 amino acids. The chain's CDR3 is CASSPDGTASYEQYF. DNA of the CDR3: TGTGCCAGCTCACCAGACGGGACAGCCTCCTACGAGCAGTACTTC.

The chain is built from TRBV9 and TRBJ2-3, with D possibly TRBD2 on 6 matching bases. V shed 0 bases and J shed 2 bases, with 10 bases lying between them. The CDR3 has 15 amino acids. Germline assignment: CDR1 SGDLS and CDR2 YYNGEE. The CDR3 DNA follows: TGTGCCAGCAGCGTAGGGGGGGTTTTCACAGATACGCAGTATTTT. Translating gives CASSVGGVFTDTQYF.

The CDR3, as DNA: TGTGCCACCAGCAGAACAACGAGGATAGAGCGGGGGGGCACAGATACGCAGTATTTT. Translated: CATSRTTRIERGGTDTQYF. The chain links TRBV15 to TRBJ2-3; 9 bases align to TRBD2. Germline-derived CDR1 and CDR2 are LNHNV and YYDKDF (reference sequence). With V trimmed by 2 bases and J by 1 base, 13 bases remained unmatched. This CDR3 has 19 amino acids.

This clone was seen repeatedly, ten times or more. The chain is built from TRBV2 and TRBJ2-3, with TRBD2 matching 7 bases. The CDR3 totals 17 residues. Germline loops: CDR1 SNHLY, CDR2 FYNNEI. The junction had 13 bases not matched to a gene; V was cut back by 6 bases and J by 1 base. The CDR3 loop reads CASSRIPTSPGTDTQYF. For the CDR3, the DNA is TGTGCCAGCAGCCGAATACCGACTAGCCCGGGCACAGATACGCAGTATTTT.

The chain is built from TRBV14 and TRBJ1-2; D is unresolved. Germline CDR1 is SGHDN and CDR2 is FVKESK. V was cut by 0 bases and J by 1 base, with 15 bases left in between. CDR3 size: 17 residues. The CDR3 coding sequence is TGTGCCAGCAGCCAAGATTACCGACAACGAAGTAACTATGGCTACACCTTC. It translates to CASSQDYRQRSNYGYTF.

The rearrangement uses TRBV18 and TRBJ1-1; TRBD1 agrees at 8 bases. The germline V gene encodes CDR1 KGHSH and CDR2 LQKENI. The CDR3 runs to 16 residues. Germline trimming cut 1 base from V and 1 base from J; bases unmatched to any gene: 5. The DNA for the CDR3 is TGTGCCAGCTCACCACTAACAGGGGGTCCGAACACTGAAGCTTTCTTT. It is translated as CASSPLTGGPNTEAFF.

V usage is TRBV6-2 or TRBV6-3 and J usage is TRBJ2-7; 7 positions match TRBD1. CDR3 length: 15 residues. Trimming at V came to 4 bases and at J to 2 bases, leaving 8 bases not matched to a gene. Germline values: CDR1 MNHEY, CDR2 SVGEGT. The DNA for the CDR3 is TGTGCCAGCAGTTCCGGGACAGAGAAGACCTACGAGCAGTACTTC. Translation: CASSSGTEKTYEQYF.

This clone was found once. The CDR3 DNA is TGTGCCAGTAGTATAGGAGGGGGAGCGTACGAGCAGTACTTC. It yields the protein CASSIGGGAYEQYF. J is TRBJ2-7 and V is TRBV19; D is possibly TRBD1 (6 bases). The V end was cut by 1 base, the J end by 4 bases, with 11 bases between. Germline loops: CDR1 LNHDA, CDR2 SQIVND (reference sequence). The CDR3 is made up of 14 amino acids.

The chain joins TRBV7-2 to TRBJ2-1; no reliable D call. The length of the CDR3 is 15 residues. Deletions cut 0 bases from V and 5 bases from J, with 11 bases between. CDR1 is SGHTA, CDR2 FQGNSA, per germline. In nucleotides, the CDR3 is TGTGCCAGCAGCTTAGCGCTAGGCGGAGACAATGAGCAGTTCTTC. It translates to CASSLALGGDNEQFF.

This sequence joins TRBV7-8 and TRBJ1-5; 10 bases are shared with TRBD1. V lost 6 bases and J lost 2; bases outside the gene matches: 7. There are 16 residues in the CDR3. From germline, CDR1 is SGHVS and CDR2 FQNEAQ. This CDR3 reads CASSSTGGYRNQPQHF. The DNA for the CDR3 is TGTGCCAGCAGTTCGACAGGGGGCTACCGCAATCAGCCCCAGCATTTT.

The V gene is TRBV5-1, the J gene TRBJ2-2, with TRBD2 matching over 8 bases. The germline gives CDR1 SGHRS, CDR2 YFSETQ. V shed 1 base and J 4 bases; nucleotides not matched to a gene: 6. The CDR3 sequence is 16 residues long. CDR3 sequence (DNA): TGCGCCAGCAGCTTGTCCGGGACTAGTAGCACCGGGGAGCTGTTTTTT. Protein: CASSLSGTSSTGELFF.

The chain links TRBV13 to TRBJ1-2, with no clear D. Germline V gives CDR1 PRHDT, CDR2 FYEKMQ (reference sequence). V lost 5 bases and J lost 5, with 24 bases in between. The CDR3 is 17 residues long. The CDR3 DNA sequence: TGTGCCAGCAGCCGCGACGTAGACACCCGCGGAGGATATGGCTACACCTTC. Translation: CASSRDVDTRGGYGYTF.

Details on this clone: An end of the junction differs from the germline gene, which may be a read error. Other nucleotide sequences from this sample produce the same CDR3. This sequence joins TRBV14 and TRBJ1-2, with 8 bases fitting TRBD1. Germline V CDR1 and CDR2: SGHDN, FVKESK. This CDR3 contains 15 residues. CDR3 protein: CASSQVRTGGYGYTF. The CDR3 DNA reads as TGCGCCAGCAGCCAAGTAAGAACAGGGGGTTATGGCTACACCTTC.

CDR3 nucleotides: TGTGCCAGCAGCTTGGGGAGGGGCACCGGGGAGCTGTTTTTT. Translating it yields CASSLGRGTGELFF. The chain uses TRBV5-4 and TRBJ2-2; possible D gene TRBD2, 6 bases. Looked up from germline, CDR1 is SGHNT and CDR2 is YYREEE (reference sequence). The V gene lost 0 bases and the J gene lost 4 bases, with 7 bases spanning the gap. The CDR3 contains 14 residues.

The rearrangement links TRBV11-2 to TRBJ2-3, with a possible D match to TRBD1 (6 bases). V lost 3 bases and J lost 5, with 15 bases in between. Germline CDR1 is SGHAT and CDR2 is FQNNGV. The length of the CDR3 is 15 residues. The CDR3 DNA follows: TGTGCCAGCAGCTTCGACAGGCAGTTGGGAGATACGCAGTATTTT. Encoded protein: CASSFDRQLGDTQYF.

The chain combines TRBV25-1 with TRBJ2-1; D is possibly TRBD1 (5 bases). V was cut by 5 bases and J by 1 base, with 9 bases left in between. This CDR3 spans 14 amino acids. The germline gives CDR1 MGHDK, CDR2 SYGVNS. The DNA for the CDR3 is TGTGCCAGCAGTTCTAGGGGTTCCTACAATGAGCAGTTCTTC. It is translated as CASSSRGSYNEQFF.

A single count supports this clone. Relative to the germline gene, one junction end is altered; a read error may explain this. The V and J genes are TRBV7-7 and TRBJ2-5; D unclear. The germline gives CDR1 SSHAT, CDR2 FNYEAQ (reference sequence). There are 13 residues in the CDR3. CDR3 in amino acids: CASSLAEQETQYF. The CDR3 DNA is TGTGCTAGCAGCTTAGCAGAGCAAGAGACCCAGTACTTC.